These T cell receptor beta chains were read from a single sample in a study of shared clonotypes between healthy human individuals. The assay was immunoSEQ multiplex PCR, and TCRdb's table has in-frame clones only and misses some. The table shows roughly 2,500,000 clones, with 93% occurring only once. The sample taken for sequencing was naive CD4+ T cells from PBMCs. The receptors here all came from a man between 18 and 35 years old in good health. Some clones in this sample may be carry-over from other donors' samples. The CDR3 runs from the conserved cysteine through the conserved F or W. Each record gives: clone size, J gene, D gene, V gene, CDR3 DNA, CDR3 protein. A D gene is named only where the DNA matches it firmly. Size tells how often a clone was seen (once, few, many) or the class of an expanded clone, and some rows leave it out.

. TRBJ2-1 TRBD2 TRBV7-8 TGTGCCAGCAGCCCCCCTAGCGGGAGGGCCGGTGAGCAGTTCTTC CASSPPSGRAGEQFF
. TRBJ1-1 TRBD1 TRBV18 TGTGCCAGCTCACCCGACAGGGTCAACACTGAAGCTTTCTTT CASSPDRVNTEAFF
. TRBJ1-2 . TRBV15 TGTGCCACCGCCGGTCATGCGGCAAACTATGGCTACACCTTC CATAGHAANYGYTF
. TRBJ2-3 TRBD2 TRBV7-6 TGTGCCAGCAGCTTCCCCCCTTTGGCGGGAGGCGGATCTAGCACAGATACGCAGTATTTT CASSFPPLAGGGSSTDTQYF
. TRBJ2-2 . TRBV7-6 TGTGCCAGCAGCCAAGGTGGCCCCAGCGGCACCGGGGAGCTGTTTTTT CASSQGGPSGTGELFF
once TRBJ1-3 . TRBV7-3 TGTGCCAGCAGCTTAGATTACGGAAACTCTGGAAACACCATATATTTT CASSLDYGNSGNTIYF
. TRBJ1-2 . TRBV11-2 TGTGCCAGCAGCTCTCCCTGGGGCGCGGATGGCTACACCTTC CASSSPWGADGYTF
. TRBJ2-3 . TRBV6-4 TGTGCCAGCAGGCTAGGGGCCGGCACAGATACGCAGTATTTT CASRLGAGTDTQYF
. TRBJ2-2 . TRBV9 TGTGCCAGCAGCCCCCGTCCGACCACCGGGGAGCTGTTTTTT CASSPRPTTGELFF
. TRBJ2-1 TRBD2 TRBV5-4 TGTGCCAGCAGCGGCAGGACTAGCGGGAAGGGGGATGAGCAGTTCTTC CASSGRTSGKGDEQFF
. TRBJ2-3 . TRBV11-2 TGTGCCAGCAGGGAAGATTTCACAGATACGCAGTATTTT CASREDFTDTQYF
few TRBJ1-2 . TRBV4-1 TGCGCCAGCAGCCAAGGAGTGGCTGGCTACACCTTC CASSQGVAGYTF
. TRBJ1-2 . TRBV29-1 TGCAGCGCTGGGCCCCTAGAAATTAGGTATGGCTACACCTTC CSAGPLEIRYGYTF
. TRBJ1-6 . TRBV7-2 TGTGCCAGCAGCTTAGCAGGCACTAGCTCCTATAATTCACCCCTCCACTTT CASSLAGTSSYNSPLHF
. TRBJ1-1 . TRBV5-8 TGTGCCAGCAGCTTGGCCGGGGGGGCAACTGAAGCTTTCTTT CASSLAGGATEAFF
. TRBJ1-2 . TRBV11-2 TGTGCCAGCAGCTTAGTGGTGGTTTTGCGCGATGGCTACACCTTC CASSLVVVLRDGYTF
. TRBJ1-5 TRBD1 TRBV5-1 TGCGCCAGCAGCGCTACAGGGACAGTGGGTCAGCCCCAGCATTTT CASSATGTVGQPQHF
. TRBJ1-2 . TRBV5-5 TGTGCCAGCAGCGCAAGAACAGGGCTACCTATGGTTGGCTACACCTTC CASSARTGLPMVGYTF
. TRBJ2-7 . TRBV6-5 TGTGCCAGCAGTTTCACGACAGGCTACGAGCAGTACTTC CASSFTTGYEQYF
. TRBJ1-2 . TRBV19 TGTGCCACGAGGTGGGGGGGCTCTGGCTACACCTTC CATRWGGSGYTF
. TRBJ2-3 . TRBV14 TGTGCCAGCAGTCAGCGGAGGGGCACCCTAAGCACAGATACGCAGTATTTT CASSQRRGTLSTDTQYF
once TRBJ2-7 . TRBV27 TGTGCCAGCAGTTTGGCTCGGGGCGAGCAGTACTTC CASSLARGEQYF
. TRBJ2-1 TRBD1 TRBV7-9 TGTGCCAGCAGCCCGAGGACAGGGGCCGATGAGCAGTTCTTC CASSPRTGADEQFF
. TRBJ2-3 TRBD2 TRBV10-3 TGTGCCATCAGAGCGGGAGGGGGCACAGATACGCAGTATTTT CAIRAGGGTDTQYF
few TRBJ1-1 TRBD1 TRBV29-1 TGCAGCGCACACAGGGGGCTGTACACTGAAGCTTTCTTT CSAHRGLYTEAFF
. TRBJ2-7 . TRBV18 TGTGCCAGCTCACCATATGGGGGCGGTCTCTACGAGCAGTACTTC CASSPYGGGLYEQYF
. TRBJ2-3 TRBD2 TRBV11-3 TGTGCCAGCAGCTCCGGACTAGCGACAGATACGCAGTATTTT CASSSGLATDTQYF
. TRBJ1-5 . TRBV28 TGTGCCAGCAGTTTCGCCGGGCAGGGGAGCAATCAGCCCCAGCATTTT CASSFAGQGSNQPQHF
. TRBJ2-1 TRBD2 TRBV5-1 TGCGCCAGCAGCTTCAATCTAGCGGGAGGGCCCCACAATGAGCAGTTCTTC CASSFNLAGGPHNEQFF
. TRBJ1-5 . TRBV6-6 TGTGCCAGCAGTTCACACAGGGTTAGCAATCAGCCCCAGCATTTT CASSSHRVSNQPQHF
. TRBJ1-1 . TRBV28 TGTGCCAGCACCCTTCGAGGGACTGAAGCTTTCTTT CASTLRGTEAFF
. TRBJ2-7 TRBD1 TRBV5-1 TGCGCCAGCAGCTTACAGGGGGCGTCGGCCGAGCAGTACTTC CASSLQGASAEQYF
. TRBJ1-2 . TRBV9 TGTGCCAGCCTCGGGCACCTCTATGGCTACACCTTC CASLGHLYGYTF
. TRBJ1-4 TRBD1 TRBV2 TGTGCCAGTAAGACAGGGATGGCTAATGAAAAACTGTTTTTT CASKTGMANEKLFF
. TRBJ2-7 . TRBV29-1 TGCAGCGTTGAACCTAGCGTGGGCTACGAGCAGTACTTC CSVEPSVGYEQYF
. TRBJ2-2 . TRBV6-1 TGTGCCAGCAGTGACCGGGGGAGAAACACCGGGGAGCTGTTTTTT CASSDRGRNTGELFF
. TRBJ2-7 . TRBV9 TGTGCCAGCAGCGCCCGGGACAAGGGCCCCTACGAGCAGTACTTC CASSARDKGPYEQYF
. TRBJ2-1 TRBD2 TRBV5-4 TGTGCCAGTCTTCCCGCGGGAGGGTACTACAATGAGCAGTTCTTC CASLPAGGYYNEQFF
. TRBJ1-5 . TRBV6-5 TGTGCCAGCAGTTACAGCCAGCCAAATAGCAATCAGCCCCAGCATTTT CASSYSQPNSNQPQHF
. TRBJ1-1 . TRBV7-6 TGTGCCAGCAGCTTAGTGAGGTCAGGGAACACTGAAGCTTTCTTT CASSLVRSGNTEAFF
. TRBJ2-3 TRBD2 TRBV27 TGTGCCAGCAGTCTCAGACTAGCGGTGAAGACAGATACGCAGTATTTT CASSLRLAVKTDTQYF
. TRBJ1-4 . TRBV10-3 TGTGCCATCAGTGACCACTTGACAGCCGAAAAACTGTTTTTT CAISDHLTAEKLFF
. TRBJ1-1 . TRBV2 TGTGCCAGCAGTGGGGGGGGGCTGAACACTGAAGCTTTCTTT CASSGGGLNTEAFF
. TRBJ2-5 . TRBV7-2 TGTGCCAGCAGCTTCGGGACCCCAGGCGAGACCCAGTACTTC CASSFGTPGETQYF
. TRBJ2-2 TRBD2 TRBV29-1 TGCAGCGTTGAACTAGCGGATGCTCCAACCGGGGAGCTGTTTTTT CSVELADAPTGELFF
. TRBJ1-2 . TRBV20-1 TGCAGTGCTATCGTAGAATATGGCTACACCTTC CSAIVEYGYTF
. TRBJ2-1 TRBD2 TRBV28 TGTGCCAGCAGTCCCGGCGGGACTAGCGGGAAGTTTGAGCAGTTCTTC CASSPGGTSGKFEQFF
. TRBJ2-5 . TRBV5-4 TGTGCCAGCAGCTTGAGTTTGGGAGAGACCCAGTACTTC CASSLSLGETQYF
. TRBJ1-1 . TRBV28 TGTGCCAGCAGCAACCCCAGGACTGAAGCTTTCTTT CASSNPRTEAFF
. TRBJ2-1 TRBD2 TRBV7-2 TGTGCCAGCAGCTTAGGTAGCGGGGGTTTCAATGAGCAGTTCTTC CASSLGSGGFNEQFF
. TRBJ2-3 . TRBV18 TGTGCCAGCTCCCCCGTGGGGGGCGCAGATACGCAGTATTTT CASSPVGGADTQYF
. TRBJ2-1 . TRBV9 TGTGCCAGCAGCAGAGGGGGGTACTCCTACAATGAGCAGTTCTTC CASSRGGYSYNEQFF
. TRBJ2-1 . TRBV11-2 TGTGCCAGCAGCCCCGTTCTCCTGGCGGACTACAATGAGCAGTTCTTC CASSPVLLADYNEQFF